This T cell receptor (beta chain) is drawn from a study of cytomegalovirus exposure and HLA in healthy donors. 13 Jbeta primers and 60 Vbeta primers were used for the PCR. Clones were sequenced by immunoSEQ multiplex PCR, and TCRdb holds only the in-frame ones, with some missing. The sample has some 130,000 clones, 80% to 90% seen once; the top ten hold 2% to 3%. CDR1 and CDR2 from the germline V gene are SGHAT and FQNNGV. The V and J ends lost 4 bases and 6 bases respectively, with 12 bases between them. This CDR3 has 13 residues. This receptor was taken from a middle-aged man in good health and CMV-seronegative. What was sequenced was PBMCs. The rearrangement links TRBV11-2 to TRBJ1-1; D ambiguous. The CDR3 sequence: CASSSFIGPEAFF. The CDR3 coding sequence is TGTGCCAGCAGCTCTTTCATCGGTCCTGAAGCTTTCTTT.